This T cell receptor (beta chain) was profiled in a study of response to subunit inactivated influenza vaccine. Findings and caveats of the study: It was the authors' suggestion that each seasonal influenza vaccination recruits few new T cells.

Unmatched junction bases numbered 5, after V lost 6 bases and J lost 3 bases. The CDR3 extends over 15 amino acids. Details on this clonotype: Its target is not known.

Via MiXCR, TCRdb re-called the RT-PCR reads, giving one row per CDR3 protein. The sample has around 190,000 distinct CDR3 sequences, nearly 9.5% seen once. The receptor was derived from a man in his fifties or sixties who received an inactivated influenza vaccine. The chain couples TRBV12-3 or TRBV12-4 to TRBJ2-5; 12 bases map to TRBD2. Specimen: non-naive T cells sorted from PBMCs, collected on the day of vaccination. For the CDR3, the DNA is TGTGCCAGCAGCCCCGGACTAGCGGGAAAAGAGACCCAGTACTTC. Its translation: CASSPGLAGKETQYF.